The 30 T cell receptor beta chains given below trace back to one sample, sequenced in a study of blood T cell repertoires in COVID-19. The repertoire was sequenced with immunoSEQ multiplex PCR; TCRdb's copy has only in-frame clones and lacks some. The sample lists roughly 280,000 clones; approximately 86% were seen once. Sequencing input: peripheral blood. The receptors originated from a man aged 25-40 years with active or convalescent COVID-19.

Here the CDR3 reads CASKQGTHYEQYF. CDR3 DNA: TGTGCCAGCAAACAGGGAACACACTACGAGCAGTACTTC. This chain links TRBV6-5 with TRBJ2-7, with a possible D match to TRBD1 (6 bases). Between the trimmed V and J ends, which lost 7 bases and 3 bases, there was a span of 13 bases. Germline assignment: CDR1 MNHEY and CDR2 SVGAGI. The CDR3 loop spans 13 amino acids.

The rearrangement links TRBV5-4 to TRBJ1-2; 8 positions match TRBD1. The CDR3 covers 14 residues. V shed 0 bases, J shed 8 bases, and the junction held 6 bases outside the gene matches. Germline assignment: CDR1 SGHNT and CDR2 YYREEE (reference sequence). The CDR3 sequence: CASSLDLTGVGYTF. CDR3 bases: TGTGCCAGCAGCTTGGACTTGACAGGGGTCGGCTACACCTTC.

J is TRBJ1-5 and V is TRBV27, with D possibly TRBD1 on 5 matching bases. In germline, CDR1 is MNHEY, CDR2 SMNVEV (reference sequence). V gave up 5 bases and J gave up 4 bases, with 18 bases separating them. The CDR3 loop spans 16 amino acids. CDR3 sequence reads: CASSAGVEAANQPQHF. CDR3 in DNA: TGTGCCAGCAGTGCGGGGGTTGAGGCAGCGAATCAGCCCCAGCATTTT.

V usage is TRBV27 and J usage is TRBJ1-6; the D is unclear. Germline CDR1 reads MNHEY; CDR2 reads SMNVEV (reference sequence). The ends were cut back, 2 bases at V and 10 bases at J, with 15 bases in the middle. The CDR3 loop spans 15 amino acids. Here the CDR3 DNA reads TGTGCCAGCAGTTTACATTCTGGGCCCGGCTCACCCCTCCACTTT. Translating gives CASSLHSGPGSPLHF.

The rearrangement joins TRBV6-5 to TRBJ2-7; 7 bases fit TRBD2. The trim removed 0 bases at V and 4 bases at J, leaving 6 bases unmatched. Germline V gene lookup returns CDR1 MNHEY and CDR2 SVGAGI. This CDR3 comprises 15 residues. In DNA, the CDR3 is TGTGCCAGCAGTTACTCCGCGGGGGTCGGGTACGAGCAGTACTTC. This gives the protein CASSYSAGVGYEQYF.

V gene TRBV5-1 combines with J gene TRBJ1-3; D gene uncertain. The V gene's germline CDR1 is SGHRS and CDR2 YFSETQ. CDR3 length equals 14 residues. Trimming removed 4 bases from V and 7 bases from J, with 15 bases in between. CDR3: CASSPDSRGNTIYF. For the CDR3, the DNA is TGCGCCAGCAGCCCCGACTCACGAGGGAACACCATATATTTT.

This rearrangement joins TRBV29-1 to TRBJ2-3; 10 bases agree with TRBD1. The CDR3 is made up of 16 amino acids. The germline V gene encodes CDR1 SQVTM and CDR2 ANQGSEA. J gave up 4 bases and V 0 bases, and 7 bases lay outside the gene matches. CDR3 sequence (DNA): TGCAGCGTTGAAGATCGATCGACAGGGGGCTCAGATACGCAGTATTTT. This codes for CSVEDRSTGGSDTQYF.

The rearrangement joins TRBV30 to TRBJ2-7; D gene unclear. The ends were cut back, 3 bases at V and 0 bases at J, with 6 bases in the middle. Germline CDR1 GTSNPN, CDR2 SVGIG (reference sequence). The CDR3 runs 12 residues. Here the CDR3 reads CAWRQLSYEQYF. CDR3 nucleotide sequence: TGTGCCTGGAGGCAACTCTCCTACGAGCAGTACTTC.

The V call is TRBV2, the J call TRBJ2-2, with 11 bases matching TRBD2. The CDR3 has 19 amino acids. The germline CDR1 and CDR2 sequences are SNHLY and FYNNEI. V gave up 3 bases and J gave up 6 bases; unmatched junction bases: 15. CDR3 bases: TGTGCCAGCAGTGACTCACCTAGCGGGGGGTTTTTCCTTCCCGGGGAGCTGTTTTTT. This encodes CASSDSPSGGFFLPGELFF.

A single count supports this clone. The chain combines TRBV19 with TRBJ1-2, with D hard to call. V dropped 5 bases and J dropped 3 bases, with 16 bases sitting between them. The CDR3 has 15 amino acids. Germline V CDR1 and CDR2: LNHDA, SQIVND (reference sequence). The chain's CDR3 is CASSPETSHYYGYTF. CDR3 nucleotides: TGTGCCAGTAGTCCTGAGACATCTCACTACTATGGCTACACCTTC.

This chain links TRBV5-1 with TRBJ2-4; D not resolved. Between the trimmed V and J ends, which lost 4 bases and 0 bases, there was a span of 14 bases. CDR3 length equals 16 residues. The germline V gene has CDR1 SGHRS and CDR2 YFSETQ. CDR3 region: CASSAGLILAKNIQYF. The CDR3 DNA is TGCGCCAGCAGCGCAGGATTAATACTAGCCAAAAACATTCAGTACTTC.

V usage is TRBV19 and J usage is TRBJ1-3, with D maybe TRBD1 (6 bases). Trimming pared 5 bases from V and 3 bases from J, leaving 8 bases between. CDR3 length: 13 residues. The V gene's germline CDR1 is LNHDA and CDR2 SQIVND (reference sequence). The CDR3 sequence: CASSSQGGNTIYF. DNA for the CDR3: TGTGCCAGTAGTTCACAGGGTGGAAACACCATATATTTT.

There are a few counts of this clone. The chain is built from TRBV5-8 and TRBJ1-5, with D possibly TRBD1 on 6 matching bases. The CDR3 covers 18 residues. The germline V gene has CDR1 SGHTS and CDR2 YDEGEE. Deletions cut 3 bases from V and 2 bases from J, with 21 bases between. Here the CDR3 DNA reads TGTGCCAGCAGCTGGGGCTCTGGGGGCTCGGGTGGCAATCAGCCCCAGCATTTT. Its protein is CASSWGSGGSGGNQPQHF.

CDR3 DNA sequence: TGTGCCAGCAGTATGACAGGTTCCACAGATACGCAGTATTTT. Its protein product is CASSMTGSTDTQYF. V gene TRBV6-5 combines with J gene TRBJ2-3; a weak D match, TRBD1 (6 bases). CDR1 is MNHEY and CDR2 is SVGAGI in the germline V gene. This CDR3 has 14 residues. V was shortened by 5 bases and J by 2 bases, with 11 bases between the two germline ends.

The CDR3 bases are TGTGCCAGCAGTTTAAGTGTGGGTGTAGGGGAATTGCGGGGCTACACCTTC. Protein: CASSLSVGVGELRGYTF. V usage is TRBV27 and J usage is TRBJ1-2, with D perhaps TRBD1 (5 bases). The germline gives CDR1 MNHEY, CDR2 SMNVEV (reference sequence). V gave up 2 bases and J gave up 8 bases, with 24 bases separating them. The length of the CDR3 is 17 residues.

V and J are TRBV9 and TRBJ1-1; the D is unclear. Germline CDR1 is SGDLS and CDR2 is YYNGEE. The CDR3 runs to 14 residues. The V end was cut by 0 bases, the J end by 1 base, with 7 bases between. CDR3 in amino acids: CASSVVPGNTEAFF. In DNA, the CDR3 is TGTGCCAGCAGCGTAGTACCAGGGAACACTGAAGCTTTCTTT.

This clone was counted a few times. The rearrangement links TRBV11-2 to TRBJ2-7, with TRBD1 as a possible D gene (6 bases). Trimming removed 5 bases from V and 1 base from J, with 18 bases in between. Germline values: CDR1 SGHAT, CDR2 FQNNGV. The CDR3 extends over 16 amino acids. CDR3 coding DNA: TGTGCCAGCAGCCCGCTACAGGGACCCAATTCCTACGAGCAGTACTTC. This codes for CASSPLQGPNSYEQYF.

This chain uses TRBV5-6 with TRBJ1-6; 9 bases agree with TRBD1. This CDR3 has 17 residues. The germline V gene encodes CDR1 SGHDT and CDR2 YYEEEE. Germline trimming cut 5 bases from V and 1 base from J; bases unmatched to any gene: 7. CDR3 sequence: CASRDRGLGSYNSPLHF. The CDR3, as DNA: TGTGCCAGCAGGGACAGGGGCCTAGGGTCCTATAATTCACCCCTCCACTTT.

CDR3 in DNA: TGTGCCACCAGCAGAGATCGGGGAGATACGCAGTATTTT. It yields the protein CATSRDRGDTQYF. V and J are TRBV15 and TRBJ2-3; D perhaps matches TRBD2 (5 bases). The V gene lost 0 bases and the J gene lost 5 bases, with 6 bases spanning the gap. The CDR3 runs 13 residues. Germline V lookup: CDR1 LNHNV, CDR2 YYDKDF (reference sequence). Full variable domain (missing parts from reference TRBV15 and TRBJ2-3): DAMVIQNPRYQVTQFGKPVTLSCSQTLNHNVMYWYQQKSSQAPKLLFHYYDKDFNNEADTPDNFQSRRPNTSFCFLDIRSPGLGDTAMYLCATSRDRGDTQYFGPGTRLTVL.

The chain couples TRBV3-1 (or the pseudogene TRBV3-2) to TRBJ2-7; 11 bases agree with TRBD2. This CDR3 is 14 amino acids long. The V gene's germline CDR1 is LGHDT and CDR2 YNNKEL (reference sequence). V lost 2 bases, J lost 4 bases, and 1 base stayed unmatched. CDR3 nucleotides: TGTGCCAGCAGCCAAACTAGCGGGGGATACGAGCAGTACTTC. Translated, it gives CASSQTSGGYEQYF.

In DNA, the CDR3 is TGTGCCAGCAGTGGTAGAGGTAATCAGCCCCAGCATTTT. Protein product: CASSGRGNQPQHF. V and J are TRBV25-1 and TRBJ1-5; D unresolved. Trimming stripped 4 bases from V and 4 bases from J, with 8 bases between. Germline CDR1 is MGHDK and CDR2 is SYGVNS. CDR3 size: 13 residues.

This clone was counted a single time. J is TRBJ1-2 and V is TRBV4-3, with TRBD1 matching 7 bases. J gave up 0 bases and V 0 bases, and 7 bases lay outside the gene matches. The germline V gene encodes CDR1 LGHNA and CDR2 YSLEER. The CDR3 extends over 17 amino acids. CDR3 nucleotide sequence: TGCGCCAGCAGCCAAGATTTCGAGGGGGCGGCTAACTATGGCTACACCTTC. Translated, it gives CASSQDFEGAANYGYTF.

The V call is TRBV19, the J call TRBJ2-7; TRBD1 is a possible D gene (6 bases). Deletions cut 2 bases from V and 2 bases from J, with 13 bases between. This CDR3 has 15 amino acids. Germline V CDR1 and CDR2: LNHDA, SQIVND (reference sequence). Here the CDR3 DNA reads TGTGCCAGTAGTATACGTTCAGGGGCGGCCTACGAGCAGTACTTC. Amino acids: CASSIRSGAAYEQYF. The complete variable domain, with remaining parts taken from reference TRBV19 and TRBJ2-7, reads DGGITQSPKYLFRKEGQNVTLSCEQNLNHDAMYWYRQDPGQGLRLIYYSQIVNDFQKGDIAEGYSVSREKKESFPLTVTSAQKNPTAFYLCASSIRSGAAYEQYFGPGTRLTVT.

The chain carries TRBV2 and TRBJ2-3; TRBD2 matches at 8 bases. With V trimmed by 6 bases and J by 1 base, 12 bases remained unmatched. Germline assignment: CDR1 SNHLY and CDR2 FYNNEI. The CDR3 runs to 17 residues. CDR3 sequence: CASRRSLAGGRTDTQYF. As DNA, the CDR3 is TGTGCCAGCAGGAGGAGCTTGGCGGGGGGCCGCACAGATACGCAGTATTTT. The entire variable domain, with the rest obtained from reference TRBV2 and TRBJ2-3, is as follows: EPEVTQTPSHQVTQMGQEVILRCVPISNHLYFYWYRQILGQKVEFLVSFYNNEISEKSEIFDDQFSVERPDGSNFTLKIRSTKLEDSAMYFCASRRSLAGGRTDTQYFGPGTRLTVL.

V is TRBV7-8 and J is TRBJ2-5; 7 bases agree with TRBD2. The CDR3 covers 14 residues. CDR1 SGHVS and CDR2 FQNEAQ come from the germline V gene. The junction had 4 bases not matched to a gene; V was cut back by 5 bases and J by 1 base. The CDR3, as DNA: TGTGCCAGCAGCGGGGACTATACCCAAGAGACCCAGTACTTC. Translated: CASSGDYTQETQYF. The variable domain in full, with the rest retrieved from reference TRBV7-8 and TRBJ2-5, is GAGVSQSPRYKVAKRGQDVALRCDPISGHVSLFWYQQALGQGPEFLTYFQNEAQLDKSGLPSDRFFAERPEGSVSTLKIQRTQQEDSAVYLCASSGDYTQETQYFGPGTRLLVL.

V usage is TRBV2 and J usage is TRBJ2-3; TRBD1 is a possible D gene (5 bases). Germline assignment: CDR1 SNHLY and CDR2 FYNNEI. V was pared by 4 bases and J by 0 bases, with 14 bases between. The CDR3 spans 16 residues. CDR3 protein: CASSGSSGFSTDTQYF. The CDR3, as DNA: TGTGCCAGCAGTGGGTCGTCAGGGTTCAGCACAGATACGCAGTATTTT. The full variable domain, rest sourced from reference TRBV2 and TRBJ2-3, is EPEVTQTPSHQVTQMGQEVILRCVPISNHLYFYWYRQILGQKVEFLVSFYNNEISEKSEIFDDQFSVERPDGSNFTLKIRSTKLEDSAMYFCASSGSSGFSTDTQYFGPGTRLTVL.

The chain carries TRBV3-1 (or the pseudogene TRBV3-2) and TRBJ2-1; 8 bases line up with TRBD1. The germline V gene encodes CDR1 LGHDT and CDR2 YNNKEL (reference sequence). J gave up 7 bases and V 6 bases, and 5 bases lay outside the gene matches. The CDR3 totals 13 residues. The CDR3, as DNA: TGTGCCAGCAGGGACAGGGCGCGGAATGAGCAGTTCTTC. This gives the protein CASRDRARNEQFF.

This clone occurred once. The V gene is TRBV4-1, the J gene TRBJ1-2; 12 bases agree with TRBD1. This CDR3 is 18 amino acids long. The V gene's germline CDR1 is MGHRA and CDR2 YSYEKL. The V and J ends lost 0 bases and 1 base, in that order; junction bases with no gene match: 6. The CDR3: CASSQEAGQGAGNYGYTF. The CDR3 nucleotides are TGCGCCAGCAGCCAAGAAGCGGGACAGGGGGCAGGTAACTATGGCTACACCTTC.

The J gene is TRBJ2-1, the V gene TRBV21-1; the table's D call, TRBD2, was not checked against the DNA. TRBV21-1 is an annotated pseudogene. The CDR3 covers 21 residues. This chain's CDR3 is CASSKEERGLVVSSQYNEQFF. The CDR3, as DNA: TGTGCCAGCAGCAAAGAGGAGCGGGGCCTTGTGGTTTCCTCCCAATACAATGAGCAGTTCTTC.

The gene calls are TRBV19 and TRBJ2-7; TRBD1 might be the D (5 bases). CDR3 size: 16 residues. Germline V gene lookup returns CDR1 LNHDA and CDR2 SQIVND (reference sequence). V lost 7 bases and J 4 bases, leaving 23 bases between the germline ends. The CDR3 region has the DNA TGTGCCAGTAACAATCCCCGCCAAAGGGGCGAGTACGAGCAGTACTTC. Translating gives CASNNPRQRGEYEQYF.